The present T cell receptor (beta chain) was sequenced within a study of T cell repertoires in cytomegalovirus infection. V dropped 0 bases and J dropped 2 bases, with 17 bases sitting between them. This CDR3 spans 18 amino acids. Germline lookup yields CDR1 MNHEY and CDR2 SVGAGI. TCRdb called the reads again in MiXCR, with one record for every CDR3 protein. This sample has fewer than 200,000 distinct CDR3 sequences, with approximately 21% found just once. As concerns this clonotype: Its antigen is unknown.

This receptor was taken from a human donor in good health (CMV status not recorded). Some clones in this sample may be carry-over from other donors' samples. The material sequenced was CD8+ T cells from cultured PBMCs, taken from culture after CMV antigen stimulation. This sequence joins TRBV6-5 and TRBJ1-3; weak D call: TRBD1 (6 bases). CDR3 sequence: CASSYSNSRGKAGNTIYF. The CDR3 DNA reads TGTGCCAGCAGTTACTCGAATAGCAGGGGAAAAGCTGGAAACACCATATATTTT.